Included here is one T cell receptor (beta chain) sequence, with context. Antigen unknown. The sample originates from a study of post-analysis software for immune sequencing data. Regarding the study as a whole: In patients, roughly five TRBV segments were more frequent than in controls, with TRBV5-6, TRBV5-1 and TRBV20-1 among them.

CDR1 and CDR2 (germline): MNHNS, SASEGT. There are 14 residues in the CDR3. The V end was cut by 6 bases, the J end by 3 bases, with 12 bases between. cDNA libraries for TCR beta contained unique molecular identifiers. TCRdb redid the calling of the PCR reads with MiXCR, one entry per CDR3 protein. The sample records about 540,000 distinct CDR3 sequences, around a third being singletons. V and J are TRBV6-1 and TRBJ1-3, with a possible D match to TRBD1 (6 bases). The clonotype comes from a girl aged 2-17 years with multiple sclerosis. The sample comprised blood. For the CDR3, the DNA is TGTGCCAGCAGCACGACAGGAGTTGGAAACACCATATATTTT. It codes for CASSTTGVGNTIYF.